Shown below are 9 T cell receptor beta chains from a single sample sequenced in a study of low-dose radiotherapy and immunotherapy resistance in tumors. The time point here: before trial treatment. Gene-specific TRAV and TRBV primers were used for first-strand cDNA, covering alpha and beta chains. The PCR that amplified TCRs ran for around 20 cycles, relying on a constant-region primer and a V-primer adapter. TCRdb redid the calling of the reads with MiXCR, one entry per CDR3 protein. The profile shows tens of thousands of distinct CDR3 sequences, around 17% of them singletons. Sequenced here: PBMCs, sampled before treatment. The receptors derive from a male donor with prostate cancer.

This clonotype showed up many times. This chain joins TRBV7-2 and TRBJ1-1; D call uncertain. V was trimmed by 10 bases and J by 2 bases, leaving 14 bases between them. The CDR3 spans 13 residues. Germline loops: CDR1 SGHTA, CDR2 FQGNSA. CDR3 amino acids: CATRKDLNTEAFF. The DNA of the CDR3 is TGTGCCACCCGAAAGGACCTAAACACTGAAGCTTTCTTT.

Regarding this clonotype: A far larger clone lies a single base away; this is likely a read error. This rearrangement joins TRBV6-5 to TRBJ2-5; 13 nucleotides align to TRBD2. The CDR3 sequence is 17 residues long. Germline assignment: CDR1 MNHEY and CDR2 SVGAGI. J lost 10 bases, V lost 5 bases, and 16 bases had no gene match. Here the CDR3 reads CASSHAAGLAGVGIQYF. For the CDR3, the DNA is TGTGCCAGCAGTCACGCCGCTGGACTAGCGGGGGTAGGGATCCAGTACTTC.

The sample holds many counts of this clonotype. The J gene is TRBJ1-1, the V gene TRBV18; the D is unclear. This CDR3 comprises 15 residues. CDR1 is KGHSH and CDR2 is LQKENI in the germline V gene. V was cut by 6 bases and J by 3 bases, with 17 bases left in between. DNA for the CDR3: TGTGCCAGCTCCCCTACCACGAGGGCCGACACTGAAGCTTTCTTT. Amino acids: CASSPTTRADTEAFF.

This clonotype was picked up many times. The CDR3 DNA reads TGTGCCAGCAGCCAAGCTGGGGGGGGCGCTGAAAAACTGTTTTTT. It encodes CASSQAGGGAEKLFF. V gene TRBV14 combines with J gene TRBJ1-4; maybe TRBD1 (6 bases). The germline gives CDR1 SGHDN, CDR2 FVKESK. CDR3 length equals 15 residues. V was cut by 1 base and J by 7 bases, with 13 bases left in between.

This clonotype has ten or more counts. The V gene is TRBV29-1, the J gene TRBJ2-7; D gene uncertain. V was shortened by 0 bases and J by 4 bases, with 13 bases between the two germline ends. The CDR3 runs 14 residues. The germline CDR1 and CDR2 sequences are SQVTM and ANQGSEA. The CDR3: CSVEERGRSYEQYF. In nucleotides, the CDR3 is TGCAGCGTTGAAGAACGCGGCAGGTCTTACGAGCAGTACTTC.

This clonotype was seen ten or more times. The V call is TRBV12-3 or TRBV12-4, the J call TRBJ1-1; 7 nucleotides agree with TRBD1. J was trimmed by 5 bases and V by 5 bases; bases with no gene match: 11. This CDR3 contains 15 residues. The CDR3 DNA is TGTGCCAGCAGTGGCCTCAGGGGGTTAACGACTGAAGCTTTCTTT. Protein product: CASSGLRGLTTEAFF.

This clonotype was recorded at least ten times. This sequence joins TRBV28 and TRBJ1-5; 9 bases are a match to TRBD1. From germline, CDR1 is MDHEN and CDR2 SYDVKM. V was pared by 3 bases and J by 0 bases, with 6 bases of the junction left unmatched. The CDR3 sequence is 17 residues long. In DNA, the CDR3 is TGTGCCAGCAGTTTCGACAGGGGGGTCAGTAGCAATCAGCCCCAGCATTTT. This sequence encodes CASSFDRGVSSNQPQHF.

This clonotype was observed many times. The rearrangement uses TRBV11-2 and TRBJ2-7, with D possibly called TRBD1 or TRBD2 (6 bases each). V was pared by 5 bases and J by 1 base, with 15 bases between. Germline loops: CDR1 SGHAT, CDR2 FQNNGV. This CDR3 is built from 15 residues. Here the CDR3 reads CASSPVWGASYEQYF. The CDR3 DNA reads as TGTGCCAGCAGCCCCGTGTGGGGGGCTTCCTACGAGCAGTACTTC.

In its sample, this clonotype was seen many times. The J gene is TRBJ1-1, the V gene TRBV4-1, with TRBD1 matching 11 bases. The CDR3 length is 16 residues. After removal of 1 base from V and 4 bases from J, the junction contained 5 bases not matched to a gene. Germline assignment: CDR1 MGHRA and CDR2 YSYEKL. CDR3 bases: TGCGCCAGCAGCCAAGCAATTGGGACAGGGGGCACTGAAGCTTTCTTT. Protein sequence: CASSQAIGTGGTEAFF.